A single sample gave rise to the 15 T cell receptor beta chains below, sequenced in a study of blood T cell repertoires in COVID-19. Assay used: immunoSEQ multiplex PCR; TCRdb lists only in-frame clones, some missing. The sample has 170,000 or so clones, about 83% seen once. Sequenced: peripheral blood. These receptor sequences come from a woman in her late teens or twenties who had recovered from COVID-19.

CDR3 sequence: CASSQGGGNTEAFF. In DNA, the CDR3 is TGTGCCAGCAGCCAAGGAGGAGGGAACACTGAAGCTTTCTTT. The rearrangement links TRBV3-1 (or the pseudogene TRBV3-2) to TRBJ1-1; D unresolved. Germline V CDR1 and CDR2: LGHDT, YNNKEL (reference sequence). The CDR3 has 14 residues. Trimming removed 1 base from V and 1 base from J, with 7 bases in between.

This clone was found many times. The chain uses TRBV3-1 (or the pseudogene TRBV3-2) and TRBJ2-1; TRBD2 might be the D (6 bases). Trimming pared 4 bases from V and 4 bases from J, leaving 17 bases between. Looked up from germline, CDR1 is LGHDT and CDR2 is YNNKEL (reference sequence). This CDR3 has 16 amino acids. The CDR3 sequence is CASSPPSAGFYNEQFF. Here the CDR3 DNA reads TGTGCCAGCAGCCCCCCTTCGGCGGGGTTTTACAATGAGCAGTTCTTC.

The count of this clone is one. V usage is TRBV15 and J usage is TRBJ2-7; 7 bases map to TRBD1. J gave up 5 bases and V 1 base, and 20 bases lay outside the gene matches. This CDR3 region has 19 residues. CDR1 is LNHNV and CDR2 is YYDKDF in the germline V gene (reference sequence). CDR3 region: CATSRGRSDRAFSKDEQYF. For the CDR3, the DNA is TGTGCCACCAGCAGAGGACGGTCAGACAGGGCGTTTTCGAAAGACGAGCAGTACTTC.

This chain joins TRBV30 and TRBJ1-5, with D hard to call. The CDR3 has 14 amino acids. Germline CDR1 is GTSNPN and CDR2 is SVGIG (reference sequence). V was pared by 3 bases and J by 1 base, with 10 bases between. The CDR3 loop is CAWSFGQSNQPQHF. In DNA form, the CDR3 reads TGTGCCTGGAGCTTTGGGCAGAGCAATCAGCCCCAGCATTTT.

The genes are TRBV2 and TRBJ2-3; 8 nucleotides agree with TRBD2. J gave up 0 bases and V 2 bases, and 4 bases lay outside the gene matches. The CDR3 covers 16 residues. Germline V gene lookup returns CDR1 SNHLY and CDR2 FYNNEI. The CDR3, as DNA: TGTGCCAGCAGTGAATTCGGCGGGGGGAGCACAGATACGCAGTATTTT. Translation gives CASSEFGGGSTDTQYF.

V is TRBV12-3 or TRBV12-4 and J is TRBJ2-1, with D uncertain. The CDR3 extends over 13 amino acids. V was clipped by 6 bases and J by 3 bases, with 9 bases between them. CDR3: CASRQEVYNEQFF. CDR3 coding DNA: TGTGCCAGCAGGCAAGAGGTCTACAATGAGCAGTTCTTC.

The gene calls are TRBV7-2 and TRBJ1-2, with a weak D call TRBD1 (5 bases). This CDR3 is 13 amino acids long. V was cut by 5 bases and J by 2 bases, with 9 bases left in between. Germline CDR1 SGHTA, CDR2 FQGNSA. The CDR3 DNA is TGTGCCAGCAGCCCACAGGAAAACTATGGCTACACCTTC. As protein: CASSPQENYGYTF.

The rearrangement links TRBV5-1 to TRBJ1-2, with 9 positions matching TRBD1. V lost 4 bases to trimming and J lost 8 bases; unmatched junction nucleotides: 15. This CDR3 comprises 16 residues. The germline V gene has CDR1 SGHRS and CDR2 YFSETQ. The CDR3 nucleotides are TGCGCCAGCAGCAGAGACTTACCGGGACAGGGTTACGGCTACACCTTC. This translates into CASSRDLPGQGYGYTF.

This clone has only a few counts. The chain couples TRBV6-2 or TRBV6-3 to TRBJ2-1; D is ambiguous. The germline V and J ends were trimmed by 5 bases and 5 bases, with 7 bases remaining between them. CDR3 length equals 12 residues. Germline CDR1 reads MNHEY; CDR2 reads SVGEGT. In DNA, the CDR3 is TGTGCCAGCAGTCCAGTTAACAATGAGCAGTTCTTC. Translating it yields CASSPVNNEQFF.

J is TRBJ2-5 and V is TRBV4-1; D is possibly TRBD1 (5 bases). The germline CDR1 and CDR2 sequences are MGHRA and YSYEKL. Trimming left V 1 base short and J 5 bases short, with 11 bases between. The CDR3 loop spans 14 amino acids. In DNA, the CDR3 is TGCGCCAGCAGCCAAGTTCCAGGGTTGGAGACCCAGTACTTC. Translating gives CASSQVPGLETQYF.

The DNA of the CDR3 is TGTGCCAGCAGTTCCCGACTAGCGGGGGGGCATGAGACCCAGTACTTC. Encoded protein: CASSSRLAGGHETQYF. This chain links TRBV6-5 with TRBJ2-5; 14 nucleotides align to TRBD2. The CDR3 extends over 16 amino acids. J gave up 5 bases and V 4 bases, and 6 bases lay outside the gene matches. Germline V gives CDR1 MNHEY, CDR2 SVGAGI.

The V and J genes are TRBV14 and TRBJ1-6, with 8 bases aligning to TRBD1. Trimming removed 6 bases from V and 7 bases from J; junction bases left unmatched: 17. CDR1 and CDR2 (germline): SGHDN, FVKESK. The CDR3 is made up of 18 amino acids. CDR3 loop: CASREPTYRGVSNSPLHF. In DNA, the CDR3 is TGTGCCAGCAGGGAACCAACCTACAGGGGGGTTTCGAATTCACCCCTCCACTTT.

This clone came up a few times. The chain carries TRBV5-4 and TRBJ1-1; TRBD1 agrees at 7 bases. Germline V lookup: CDR1 SGHNT, CDR2 YYREEE (reference sequence). CDR3 length: 15 residues. Trimming cost V 0 bases and J 1 base; bases outside gene matches: 3. CDR3 sequence: CASSLVGQANTEAFF. The CDR3 bases are TGTGCCAGCAGCTTGGTCGGACAGGCGAACACTGAAGCTTTCTTT. Combining the CDR3 with reference TRBV5-4 and TRBJ1-1 gives the whole variable domain ETGVTQSPTHLIKTRGQQVTLRCSSQSGHNTVSWYQQALGQGPQFIFQYYREEENGRGNFPPRFSGLQFPNYSSELNVNALELDDSALYLCASSLVGQANTEAFFGQGTRLTVV.

The V call is TRBV9, the J call TRBJ2-1; a possible D gene is TRBD2 (6 bases). CDR1 and CDR2 (germline): SGDLS, YYNGEE. Trimming pared 3 bases from V and 8 bases from J, leaving 12 bases between. The CDR3 contains 13 residues. CDR3 in amino acids: CASSDGGPDEQFF. CDR3 DNA sequence: TGTGCCAGCAGCGACGGAGGGCCCGATGAGCAGTTCTTC.

This chain joins TRBV6-2 or TRBV6-3 and TRBJ1-1, with 7 bases aligning to TRBD1. V lost 4 bases and J lost 1; bases outside the gene matches: 6. Germline CDR1 reads MNHEY; CDR2 reads SVGEGT. This CDR3 has 15 amino acids. The CDR3 DNA reads TGTGCCAGCAGTTCTTTGACAGGGTGGAACACTGAAGCTTTCTTT. This gives the protein CASSSLTGWNTEAFF.